The source of this T cell receptor (beta chain) is a study of T cell changes during pregnancy in multiple sclerosis. The CDR3 is 14 amino acids. Germline assignment: CDR1 MNHNS and CDR2 SASEGT. V lost 3 bases and J 3 bases, leaving 10 bases between the germline ends. Measured with immunoSEQ multiplex PCR; TCRdb has only the in-frame clones, and not every one. The data contain tens of thousands of clones, around 90% of them singletons. The sample holds one count of this clone. This sequence was found in a female donor in good health, enrolled as a control in a pregnancy study. The input for sequencing was CD8+ T cells from peripheral blood mononuclear cells, taken after pregnancy. The chain joins TRBV6-1 to TRBJ2-3, with a possible D match to TRBD2 (5 bases). In DNA, the CDR3 is TGTGCCAGCAGTGATGTCAGCGGTACAGATACGCAGTATTTT. This translates into CASSDVSGTDTQYF.